These 6 T cell receptor beta chains came from one sample sequenced in a study of technical replicates of blood from several donors. Using immunoSEQ multiplex PCR, the repertoire was profiled, and TCRdb retains in-frame clones only, with some absent. The sample holds 80,000 to 100,000 clones, 95% seen once. Input material: T cells isolated from PBMCs. Receptors originate from a human donor in good health.

In DNA form, the CDR3 reads TGTGCCATCTCGGCGGGAGATCACGGGGAGCTGTTTTTT. It yields the protein CAISAGDHGELFF. J is TRBJ2-2 and V is TRBV10-3, with 7 bases that match TRBD2. The CDR3 has 13 residues. The germline V gene has CDR1 ENHRY and CDR2 SYGVKD. V shed 8 bases, J shed 7 bases, and the junction held 7 bases outside the gene matches.

The chain employs TRBV4-1 and TRBJ1-2; D ambiguous. The CDR3 runs 14 residues. Between the trimmed V and J ends, which lost 1 base and 8 bases, there was a span of 14 bases. CDR1 is MGHRA and CDR2 is YSYEKL in the germline V gene. CDR3 DNA: TGCGCCAGCAGCCAAGGGAGTGTTTTTGCCGGCTACACCTTC. This codes for CASSQGSVFAGYTF.

This chain links TRBV9 with TRBJ2-7; D remains unclear. Per the germline V gene, CDR1 is SGDLS and CDR2 is YYNGEE. Trimming shortened V by 0 bases and J by 2 bases, and 12 bases separated the two germline ends. The CDR3 runs 15 residues. The CDR3 coding sequence is TGTGCCAGCAGCGTAGATGCGCAGGTGCCCTACGAGCAGTACTTC. Its protein product is CASSVDAQVPYEQYF.

This sequence joins TRBV7-9 and TRBJ1-1; a weak D match, TRBD1 (6 bases). Germline CDR1 is SEHNR and CDR2 is FQNEAQ (reference sequence). V was clipped by 5 bases and J by 4 bases, with 20 bases between them. The CDR3 consists of 16 residues. Here the CDR3 reads CASSPVLQGGSTEAFF. The DNA of the CDR3 is TGTGCCAGCAGCCCCGTCCTACAGGGCGGTTCCACTGAAGCTTTCTTT.

V is TRBV6-6 and J is TRBJ1-5; the D is unclear. The CDR3 loop spans 14 amino acids. Germline assignment: CDR1 MNHNY and CDR2 SVGAGI (reference sequence). Trimming removed 0 bases from V and 8 bases from J, with 11 bases in between. The CDR3 spells CASSYSPGFEPQHF. The CDR3 DNA is TGTGCCAGCAGTTACTCCCCAGGCTTCGAGCCCCAGCATTTT.

The rearrangement links TRBV2 to TRBJ2-3; the D is unclear. The V gene lost 4 bases and the J gene lost 2 bases, with 10 bases spanning the gap. Per the germline V gene, CDR1 is SNHLY and CDR2 is FYNNEI. The CDR3 sequence is 14 residues long. The CDR3 DNA reads as TGTGCCAGCAGTGTAGCTAGAGTCACAGATACGCAGTATTTT. Amino acids: CASSVARVTDTQYF.